This T cell receptor beta chain came from a study of blood T cell repertoires in COVID-19 (dated by TCRdb to the early 2020s). A note on the overall study: The collaborator samples originated in the United States, Italy and Spain and spanned the acute and convalescent phases of COVID-19. The prospective study material was composed of cDNA or gDNA derived from T cells, B-cell-depleted T cells, or PBMCs. Subjects who had been exposed to COVID-19, were actively infected with it, or had recovered from it provided the deeply sampled blood TCRbeta repertoires that made up the dataset. The repertoires were released in a freely available public database meant as a resource for research on the immune response to SARS-CoV-2. The samples were drawn from two sources: the first 160 participants of the ongoing ImmuneRACE study, and fewer than 1,500 subjects contributed by 6 global collaborators. Nearly every sample came with metadata listing a de-identified subject ID, COVID-19 status, age in years and sex. HLA class I and class II types, where available, came from metadata supplied by the sample provider rather than from assay-based typing. Beyond this particular receptor, the publication reports: Clinical and demographic metadata were provided uncurated, with the amount varying by source and participant.

Note on this clone: The clone's antigen remains unknown. Base qualities were left out, and no much larger clone turns up one base away.

The immunoSEQ Assay, a bias-controlled multiplex PCR, was used to amplify TCRbeta CDR3 regions from genomic DNA. As for the original processing: Nucleated cell counts per sample were estimated from amplification of reference gene primers within the assay. Sequence reads were collapsed and filtered to measure the absolute abundance of every unique TCRbeta CDR3 rearrangement. For each sample, productive Simpson clonality was calculated by taking the square root of Simpson's diversity index across productive rearrangements. Held by TCRdb, this immuneACCESS table contains in-frame sequences only and omits some clones. Under half of the omission traces to an unresolved V gene where checked; the cause of the rest is unknown. D and trimming come from the DNA, and the V and J calls and clone size come from that table. This sample has tens of thousands of clones in its table, and roughly nine tenths of those were observed once. Together, the top ten hold about 45% of the sample.

Each collaborating institution followed its own protocols to collect whole blood in K2EDTA tubes. For TCRbeta analysis, collaborators shipped samples as frozen whole blood, isolated PBMCs, or DNA extracted from either of those sample types. The CDR3 holds 15 amino acids from the cysteine to the phenylalanine. The read is trimmed to its CDR3 DNA, 45 bases read in frame from base 1. Looking up the germline V gene yields CDR1 SGHRS and CDR2 YFSETQ. The junction carries 14 bases between V and J, which are trimmed by 5 bases and 1 base respectively. This sequence originates from a human donor with acute or convalescent COVID-19. The donor label of this sample is uncertain. Sequenced: peripheral blood. In this chain, TRBV5-1 is recombined with TRBJ2-3; TRBD2 is possibly the D segment (6 matching bases). The bases are TGCGCCAGCAGTATGGGCGGGGACCGCACAGATACGCAGTATTTT. Its protein is CASSMGGDRTDTQYF. The entire variable domain, with the stretches around the CDR3 drawn from the reference TRBV5-1 and TRBJ2-3 proteins, is KAGVTQTPRYLIKTRGQQVTLSCSPISGHRSVSWYQQTPGQGLQFLFEYFSETQRNKGNFPGRFSGRQFSNSRSEMNVSTLELGDSALYLCASSMGGDRTDTQYFGPGTRLTVL.